These 10 T cell receptor beta chains were sequenced from one sample in a study of regulatory T cells in long-lasting Graves disease. Noted time point: newly diagnosed GD, antithyroid drugs for less than 3 months. RNA extracted from PBMCs served as the sequencing template. Sequencing libraries for TCR beta were prepared with iRepertoire HTBI primers and Arm-PCR of CDR3 regions. One entry per CDR3 protein results from TCRdb running MiXCR on the multiplex PCR reads. The sample lists some 410,000 distinct CDR3 sequences, 16% occurring once. The same sample was also used in a study of T cells in Graves' hyperthyroidism and ophthalmopathy.

Sequenced here: peripheral blood mononuclear cells (PBMCs), sampled at new diagnosis, from a patient treated with antithyroid drugs. The source is a woman under 40 with Graves disease.

The chain uses TRBV6-1 and TRBJ2-1; 12 positions agree with TRBD2. V shed 4 bases, J shed 7 bases, and the junction held 2 bases outside the gene matches. The CDR3 sequence is 14 residues long. CDR1 and CDR2 from the germline V gene are MNHNS and SASEGT. In nucleotides, the CDR3 is TGTGCCAGCAGTGCCCTAGCGGGAGGGAATGAGCAGTTCTTC. Protein product: CASSALAGGNEQFF.

This clonotype was observed many times. The chain links TRBV15 to TRBJ2-2; weak D call: TRBD1 (6 bases). In germline, CDR1 is LNHNV, CDR2 YYDKDF (reference sequence). Trimming took 2 bases from V and 8 from J, leaving 21 bases between them. The CDR3 consists of 17 residues. CDR3 nucleotides: TGTGCCACCAGCAGATTGGGGAACAGGGCCTTCAGGGGGGAGCTGTTTTTT. Protein sequence: CATSRLGNRAFRGELFF.

This clonotype has a handful of counts. One end of the junction does not line up with germline, which may come from a read error. The rearrangement links TRBV18 to TRBJ2-7, with 10 bases matching TRBD1. Germline CDR1 is KGHSH and CDR2 is LQKENI. The CDR3 is 15 residues long. Here the CDR3 DNA reads TGTGCCAGCTCACCATCGGGGACAGGGGCATACGAGCAGCACTTC. Amino acid sequence: CASSPSGTGAYEQHF.

The sample holds a few counts of this clonotype. The chain employs TRBV18 and TRBJ2-1, with 10 bases fitting TRBD2. The junction had 6 bases not matched to a gene; V was cut back by 3 bases and J by 7 bases. Germline assignment: CDR1 KGHSH and CDR2 LQKENI. The CDR3 has 15 amino acids. The CDR3: CASSPVVAGGNEQFF. DNA for the CDR3: TGTGCCAGCTCACCGGTAGTAGCGGGAGGTAATGAGCAGTTCTTC.

This clonotype was counted ten times or more. The chain recombines TRBV27 with TRBJ1-1; possible D gene TRBD1, 5 bases. CDR3 size: 12 residues. The germline V and J ends were trimmed by 6 bases and 8 bases, with 13 bases remaining between them. Per germline, CDR1 MNHEY and CDR2 SMNVEV (reference sequence). In DNA form, the CDR3 reads TGTGCCAGCAGCACTTCCGGGACGGAAGCTTTCTTT. Its translation: CASSTSGTEAFF.

The chain uses TRBV2 and TRBJ2-2; D gene ambiguous. The V end was cut by 4 bases, the J end by 0 bases, with 9 bases between. The length of the CDR3 is 15 residues. Germline V lookup: CDR1 SNHLY, CDR2 FYNNEI. CDR3 nucleotides: TGTGCCAGCAGTGTGGAGACACCGAACACCGGGGAGCTGTTTTTT. Protein: CASSVETPNTGELFF.

V and J are TRBV7-9 and TRBJ1-3; possible D gene TRBD1, 5 bases. The CDR3 is 16 residues long. The V end lost 5 bases, the J end lost 0 bases, and 14 bases lay between the germline ends. Germline loops: CDR1 SEHNR, CDR2 FQNEAQ (reference sequence). CDR3: CASSPRTISSGNTIYF. CDR3 nucleotides: TGTGCCAGCAGCCCTCGGACAATCTCCTCTGGAAACACCATATATTTT.

This clonotype was observed at least ten times. The CDR3 region has the DNA TGTGCCAGCAGCAATGGACTAGCCTCCTACAATGAGCAGTTCTTC. Translation gives CASSNGLASYNEQFF. The rearrangement uses TRBV28 and TRBJ2-1; TRBD2 aligns across 8 bases. Germline lookup yields CDR1 MDHEN and CDR2 SYDVKM. The trim removed 6 bases at V and 0 bases at J, leaving 4 bases unmatched. This CDR3 region has 15 residues.

Only a few counts were recorded for this clonotype. The chain couples TRBV24-1 to TRBJ2-3, with D maybe TRBD1 (6 bases). The germline CDR1 and CDR2 sequences are KGHDR and SFDVKD. The CDR3 is 14 amino acids. The germline V and J ends were trimmed by 3 bases and 0 bases, with 6 bases remaining between them. The CDR3 DNA follows: TGTGCCACCAGTGATGGGGGCAGCACAGATACGCAGTATTTT. This sequence encodes CATSDGGSTDTQYF.

The chain employs TRBV28 and TRBJ1-5; 8 nucleotides align to TRBD1. The V segment lost 7 bases and the J segment 6 bases; nucleotides outside the gene matches: 11. The CDR3 consists of 15 residues. Germline V gene sequence: CDR1 MDHEN, CDR2 SYDVKM. The CDR3 reads CASTTSGQGGQPQHF. CDR3 DNA: TGTGCCAGCACTACCTCCGGACAGGGAGGTCAGCCCCAGCATTTT.